This TCR beta chain was observed in a study of early T cells in non-severe SARS-CoV-2 infection. Across the study: Sequencing of unsorted whole blood was done on bulk RNA, leaving chains unpaired. Notes on the study in general: Matching with VDJdb favored anti-spike CD8 responses (missing private and CD4 specificities).

Trimming shortened V by 0 bases and J by 6 bases, and 14 bases separated the two germline ends. The CDR3 is made up of 16 amino acids. Germline V gives CDR1 MNHEY, CDR2 SVGAGI. This clonotype was detected many times. The antigen remains unidentified. The library protocol tagged individual cDNA molecules with unique molecular identifiers. TCRdb recomputed calls from the 5' RACE reads with MiXCR, one row per CDR3 protein. There are tens of thousands of distinct CDR3 sequences in the sample; about 7% occur only once, and approximately 4.5% lies in the top ten. The TCR was taken from an adult who was a healthcare worker with PCR-confirmed SARS-CoV-2 infection or an uninfected control (not recorded which). Source material: whole blood. The V gene is TRBV6-5, the J gene TRBJ2-2; possible D gene TRBD2, 7 bases. DNA for the CDR3: TGTGCCAGCAGTTACTCGAGAGGGGGGGCCCCCGGGGAGCTGTTTTTT. Translation: CASSYSRGGAPGELFF.